The 12 T cell receptor beta chains presented below share a single source sample, sequenced in a study of blood T cell repertoires in COVID-19. Generated by immunoSEQ multiplex PCR, the TCRdb table keeps only in-frame clones and is missing some. The data show more than 90,000 clones, about 89% seen once. Input material: peripheral blood. All receptors come from a woman aged 30 to 39 with acute or convalescent COVID-19.

This rearrangement joins TRBV11-2 to TRBJ1-2; TRBD1 matches at 7 bases. J lost 2 bases, V lost 4 bases, and 10 bases had no gene match. CDR3 length: 16 residues. The V gene's germline CDR1 is SGHAT and CDR2 FQNNGV. The CDR3 loop is CASSSTRDSENYGYTF. Written as DNA, the CDR3 is TGTGCCAGCAGCTCTACCCGGGACAGTGAGAACTATGGCTACACCTTC.

The rearrangement uses TRBV5-1 and TRBJ1-1; 9 bases line up with TRBD1. Germline V gene sequence: CDR1 SGHRS, CDR2 YFSETQ. CDR3 length equals 14 residues. Unmatched junction bases numbered 3, after V lost 2 bases and J lost 4 bases. The CDR3 is CASSFGGQGTEAFF. The CDR3 DNA is TGCGCCAGCAGCTTCGGGGGACAGGGCACTGAAGCTTTCTTT.

About this clone: The same CDR3 is also encoded by other DNA sequences in this sample. This chain uses TRBV15 with TRBJ1-6; 7 nucleotides line up with TRBD1. Germline V lookup: CDR1 LNHNV, CDR2 YYDKDF (reference sequence). V was pared by 0 bases and J by 7 bases, with 3 bases of the junction left unmatched. This CDR3 region has 15 residues. The CDR3 coding sequence is TGTGCCACCAGCAGAGATTTACAGGGGAATTCACCCCTCCACTTT. As protein: CATSRDLQGNSPLHF.

The chain uses TRBV7-9 and TRBJ1-2, with D possibly matching TRBD1 (6 bases). Germline CDR1 is SEHNR and CDR2 is FQNEAQ (reference sequence). V lost 5 bases, J lost 11 bases, and 18 bases lay in between. This CDR3 comprises 13 residues. This CDR3 reads CASSRAPAGEYTF. The CDR3 region has the DNA TGTGCCAGCAGCCGCGCCCCCGCAGGGGAATACACCTTC.

The rearrangement links TRBV4-1 to TRBJ2-3; unclear D gene. The germline gives CDR1 MGHRA, CDR2 YSYEKL. The ends were cut back, 0 bases at V and 1 base at J, with 14 bases in the middle. There are 17 residues in the CDR3. The CDR3 bases are TGCGCCAGCAGCCAAGATGGCGGCTGGGTCCGCACAGATACGCAGTATTTT. Its protein is CASSQDGGWVRTDTQYF.

The CDR3 here is CASSLGPSQVNYGYTF. CDR3 sequence (DNA): TGCGCCAGCAGCTTGGGACCGTCACAGGTTAACTATGGCTACACCTTC. The chain uses TRBV5-1 and TRBJ1-2, with D possibly matching TRBD1 (5 bases). V lost 0 bases, J lost 1 base, and 13 bases lay in between. CDR3 length: 16 amino acids. Germline CDR1 reads SGHRS; CDR2 reads YFSETQ.

The CDR3 loop reads CASRRDGTSGGYNEQFF. The CDR3 DNA is TGTGCCAGCAGGAGGGACGGGACTAGCGGGGGCTACAATGAGCAGTTCTTC. The chain is built from TRBV28 and TRBJ2-1; the match to TRBD2 covers 14 bases. V trimming: 6 bases; J trimming: 3 bases; junction bases outside the gene matches: 7. The germline gives CDR1 MDHEN, CDR2 SYDVKM. The CDR3 has 17 residues.

This clone was observed once. The CDR3 spells CASSLESAPYGYTF. The CDR3 DNA reads as TGCGCCAGCAGCTTGGAAAGCGCGCCCTATGGCTACACCTTC. The gene calls are TRBV5-1 and TRBJ1-2, with D uncertain. The CDR3 has 14 residues. Germline V gene lookup returns CDR1 SGHRS and CDR2 YFSETQ. Between the trimmed V and J ends, which lost 0 bases and 4 bases, there was a span of 10 bases.

This chain connects TRBV5-1 to TRBJ1-6, with 9 bases lining up with TRBD1. Germline lookup yields CDR1 SGHRS and CDR2 YFSETQ. V gave up 5 bases and J gave up 10 bases; unmatched junction bases: 7. The CDR3 is 14 residues long. CDR3 in DNA: TGCGCCAGCAGAACCACAGGGGGCGGATCACCCCTCCACTTT. As protein: CASRTTGGGSPLHF.

This clone was seen only a few times. V and J are TRBV6-6 and TRBJ1-1; unclear D gene. CDR3 length equals 15 residues. V shed 0 bases and J shed 4 bases, with 12 bases lying between them. The germline gives CDR1 MNHNY, CDR2 SVGAGI (reference sequence). For the CDR3, the DNA is TGTGCCAGCAGTTACTCATTGGGAGTCGGCACTGAAGCTTTCTTT. Protein: CASSYSLGVGTEAFF.

The J gene is TRBJ1-2, the V gene TRBV6-1, with unresolved D. CDR1 is MNHNS, CDR2 SASEGT, per germline. The CDR3 is made up of 12 amino acids. V was clipped by 1 base and J by 8 bases, with 8 bases between them. The CDR3 region has the DNA TGTGCCAGCAGTGAAGGCCGGGGAGGCTACACCTTC. Protein product: CASSEGRGGYTF.

The rearrangement links TRBV28 to TRBJ1-1, with a weak D call TRBD1 (6 bases). CDR1 MDHEN and CDR2 SYDVKM come from the germline V gene. The CDR3 is 16 amino acids. V lost 5 bases and J 3 bases, leaving 19 bases between the germline ends. This CDR3 reads CASSSGGAGGDTEAFF. The CDR3 DNA reads as TGTGCCAGCAGTAGCGGGGGGGCCGGGGGTGACACTGAAGCTTTCTTT.